There are many counts of the clone carrying this T cell receptor (beta chain). Time point described: sample taken at primary tumor resection. No cell sorting; template was whole RNA from tumor, lung tissue or PBMC. Unmatched junction bases numbered 13, after V lost 2 bases and J lost 4 bases. Germline CDR1 reads MDHEN; CDR2 reads SYDVKM. The CDR3 totals 17 residues. The data belong to a study of spatial heterogeneity in lung cancer. In TCRdb, the 5' RACE reads were re-called with MiXCR into one record per CDR3 protein. The data contain 35,000 to 55,000 distinct CDR3 sequences, roughly an eighth of them seen just once; the ten biggest clones take up around three fifths.

This material consisted of PBMCs, taken at surgery. This receptor was identified in a male donor with early-stage non-small cell lung cancer. The chain uses TRBV28 and TRBJ2-7; 8 bases fit TRBD1. The chain's CDR3 is CASSLGLYRDRGYEQYF. The CDR3 DNA reads as TGTGCCAGCAGTTTAGGGCTCTACCGAGACAGGGGATACGAGCAGTACTTC. Variable domain in full (rest from reference TRBV28 and TRBJ2-7): DVKVTQSSRYLVKRTGEKVFLECVQDMDHENMFWYRQDPGLGLRLIYFSYDVKMKEKGDIPEGYSVSREKKERFSLILESASTNQTSMYLCASSLGLYRDRGYEQYFGPGTRLTVT.